This T cell receptor (beta chain) came from a study of control samples from healthy donors and cancer patients. Measured with immunoSEQ multiplex PCR; TCRdb has only the in-frame clones, and not every one. The sample contains some 94,000 clones, roughly nine tenths of which appear only once. This CDR3 is built from 13 residues. CDR1 is MDHEN, CDR2 SYDVKM, per germline. Trimming took off 5 bases at V and 4 bases at J, with 11 bases between the two ends. This chain joins TRBV28 and TRBJ1-2, with D possibly being TRBD1 (5 bases). The origin of this receptor is a woman between 45 and 60 years old with colorectal cancer. Specimen: PBMCs. CDR3 sequence: CASSPGASYGYTF. CDR3 in DNA: TGTGCCAGCAGTCCCGGGGCCTCCTATGGCTACACCTTC.